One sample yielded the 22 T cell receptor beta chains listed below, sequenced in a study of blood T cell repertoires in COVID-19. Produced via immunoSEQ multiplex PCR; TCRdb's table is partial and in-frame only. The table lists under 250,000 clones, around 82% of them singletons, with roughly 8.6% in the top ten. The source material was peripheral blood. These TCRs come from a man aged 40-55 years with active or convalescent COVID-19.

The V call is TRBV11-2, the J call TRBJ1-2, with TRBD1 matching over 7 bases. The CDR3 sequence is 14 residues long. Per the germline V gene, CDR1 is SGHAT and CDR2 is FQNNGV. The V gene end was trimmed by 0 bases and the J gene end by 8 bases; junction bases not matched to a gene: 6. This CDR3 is CASSLEDRLQGYTF. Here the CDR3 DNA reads TGTGCCAGCAGCTTAGAGGACAGGTTACAAGGCTACACCTTC.

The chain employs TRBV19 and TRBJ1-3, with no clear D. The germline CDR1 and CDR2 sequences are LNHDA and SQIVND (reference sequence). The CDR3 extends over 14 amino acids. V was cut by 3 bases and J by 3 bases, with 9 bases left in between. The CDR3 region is CASSIGGFGNTIYF. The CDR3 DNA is TGTGCCAGTAGTATTGGAGGCTTTGGAAACACCATATATTTT. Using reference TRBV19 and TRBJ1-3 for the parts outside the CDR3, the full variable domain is DGGITQSPKYLFRKEGQNVTLSCEQNLNHDAMYWYRQDPGQGLRLIYYSQIVNDFQKGDIAEGYSVSREKKESFPLTVTSAQKNPTAFYLCASSIGGFGNTIYFGEGSWLTVV.

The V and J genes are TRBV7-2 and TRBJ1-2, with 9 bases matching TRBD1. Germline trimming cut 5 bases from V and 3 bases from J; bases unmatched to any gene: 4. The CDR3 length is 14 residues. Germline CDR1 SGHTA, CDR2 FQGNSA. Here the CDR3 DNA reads TGTGCCAGCAGCATGGACAGGGGAGACTATGGCTACACCTTC. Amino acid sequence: CASSMDRGDYGYTF.

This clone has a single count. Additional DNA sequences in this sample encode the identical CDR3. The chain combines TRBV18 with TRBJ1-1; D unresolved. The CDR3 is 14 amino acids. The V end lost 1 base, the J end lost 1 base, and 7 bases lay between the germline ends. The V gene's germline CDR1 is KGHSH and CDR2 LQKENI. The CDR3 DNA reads TGTGCCAGCTCACCACAAACAGAGAACACTGAAGCTTTCTTT. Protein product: CASSPQTENTEAFF.

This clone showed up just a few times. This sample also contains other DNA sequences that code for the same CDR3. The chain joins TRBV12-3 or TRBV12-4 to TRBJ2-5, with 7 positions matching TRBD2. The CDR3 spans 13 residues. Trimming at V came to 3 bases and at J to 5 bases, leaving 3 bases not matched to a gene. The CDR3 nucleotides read TGTGCCAGCAGTTTTCGGGAGGAGGAGACCCAGTACTTC. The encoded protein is CASSFREEETQYF.

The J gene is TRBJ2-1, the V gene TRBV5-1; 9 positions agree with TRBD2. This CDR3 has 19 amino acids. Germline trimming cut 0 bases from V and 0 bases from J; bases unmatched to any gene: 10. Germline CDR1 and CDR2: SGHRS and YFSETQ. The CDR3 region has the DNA TGCGCCAGCAGCTTGGTGGAGCGGGAGGTATCCTTCTCCTACAATGAGCAGTTCTTC. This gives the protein CASSLVEREVSFSYNEQFF.

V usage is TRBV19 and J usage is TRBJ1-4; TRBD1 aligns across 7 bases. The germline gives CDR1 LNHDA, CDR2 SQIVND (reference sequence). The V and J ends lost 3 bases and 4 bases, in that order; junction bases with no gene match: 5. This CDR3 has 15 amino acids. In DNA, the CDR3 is TGTGCCAGTAGTATCTCCCAGGGGGGTAATGAAAAACTGTTTTTT. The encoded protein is CASSISQGGNEKLFF.

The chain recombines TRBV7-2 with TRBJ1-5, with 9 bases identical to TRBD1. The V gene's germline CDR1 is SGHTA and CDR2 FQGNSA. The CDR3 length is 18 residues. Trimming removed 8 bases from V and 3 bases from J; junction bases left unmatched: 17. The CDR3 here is CASPGGRTGVAYNQPQHF. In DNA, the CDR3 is TGTGCCAGCCCCGGGGGGCGGACAGGGGTAGCCTACAATCAGCCCCAGCATTTT.

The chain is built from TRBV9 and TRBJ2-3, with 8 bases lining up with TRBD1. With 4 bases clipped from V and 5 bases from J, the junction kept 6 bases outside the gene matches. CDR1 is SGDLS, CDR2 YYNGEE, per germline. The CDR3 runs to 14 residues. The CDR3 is CASSPGQGRDTQYF. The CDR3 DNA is TGTGCCAGCAGCCCTGGACAGGGTCGAGATACGCAGTATTTT.

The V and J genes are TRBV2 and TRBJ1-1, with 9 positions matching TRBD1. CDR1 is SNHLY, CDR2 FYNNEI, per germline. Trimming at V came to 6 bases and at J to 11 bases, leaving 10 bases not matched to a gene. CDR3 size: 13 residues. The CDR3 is CASRGPGTGFAFF. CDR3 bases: TGTGCCAGCAGGGGTCCCGGGACAGGGTTTGCTTTCTTT.

CDR3 nucleotides: TGCAGTGCGCAGGGTAACTATGGCTACACCTTC. Protein product: CSAQGNYGYTF. The chain couples TRBV20-1 to TRBJ1-2, with a tentative D call TRBD1 (5 bases). Trimming left V 6 bases short and J 1 base short, with 6 bases between. Germline CDR1 DFQATT, CDR2 SNEGSKA (reference sequence). This CDR3 spans 11 amino acids.

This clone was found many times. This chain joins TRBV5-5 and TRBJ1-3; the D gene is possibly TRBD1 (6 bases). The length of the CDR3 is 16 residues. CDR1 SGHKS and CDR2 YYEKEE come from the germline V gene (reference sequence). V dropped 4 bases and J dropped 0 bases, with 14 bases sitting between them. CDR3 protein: CASSISTGSSGNTIYF. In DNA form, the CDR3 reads TGTGCCAGCAGCATAAGCACAGGGAGCTCTGGAAACACCATATATTTT.

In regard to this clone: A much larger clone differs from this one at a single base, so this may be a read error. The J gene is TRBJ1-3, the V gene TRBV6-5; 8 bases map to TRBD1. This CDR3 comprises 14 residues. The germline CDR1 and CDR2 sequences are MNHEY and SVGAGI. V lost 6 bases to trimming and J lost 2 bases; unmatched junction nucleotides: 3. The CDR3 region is CASSPTGAGNTIYF. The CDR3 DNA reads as TGTGCCAGCAGCCCGACAGGGGCTGGAAACACCATATATTTT.

CDR3 region: CASSPGLTNTGELFF. In nucleotides, the CDR3 is TGTGCCAGTAGTCCGGGACTGACGAACACCGGGGAGCTGTTTTTT. V and J are TRBV19 and TRBJ2-2; TRBD2 is a possible D gene (6 bases). The CDR3 extends over 15 amino acids. With 5 bases removed from V and 0 bases from J, the gap between germline ends came to 10 bases. CDR1 is LNHDA, CDR2 SQIVND, per germline (reference sequence).

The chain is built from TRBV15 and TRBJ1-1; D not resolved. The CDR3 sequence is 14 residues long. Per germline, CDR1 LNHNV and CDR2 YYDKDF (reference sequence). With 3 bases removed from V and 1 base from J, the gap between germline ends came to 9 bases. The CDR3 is CATSRTRENTEAFF. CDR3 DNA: TGTGCCACCAGCAGGACGAGGGAGAACACTGAAGCTTTCTTT.

The CDR3 here is CASSYVRTGGGYGYTF. In nucleotides, the CDR3 is TGTGCCAGCAGTTACGTTCGGACAGGGGGAGGGTATGGCTACACCTTC. The genes are TRBV6-5 and TRBJ1-2, with 10 bases lining up with TRBD1. Germline CDR1 is MNHEY and CDR2 is SVGAGI. This CDR3 contains 16 residues. The trim removed 2 bases at V and 5 bases at J, leaving 8 bases unmatched.

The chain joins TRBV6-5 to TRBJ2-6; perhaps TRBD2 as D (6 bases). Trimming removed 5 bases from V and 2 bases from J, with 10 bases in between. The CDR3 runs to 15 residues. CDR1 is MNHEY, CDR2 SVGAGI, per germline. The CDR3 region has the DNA TGTGCCAGCAGTCGACTAGGGACTGGGGCCAACGTCCTGACTTTC. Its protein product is CASSRLGTGANVLTF.

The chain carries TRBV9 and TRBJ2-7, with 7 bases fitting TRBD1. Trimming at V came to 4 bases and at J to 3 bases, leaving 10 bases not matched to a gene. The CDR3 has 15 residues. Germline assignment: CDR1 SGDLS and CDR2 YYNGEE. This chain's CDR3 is CASSRAGGGVYEQYF. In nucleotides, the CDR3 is TGTGCCAGCAGCAGAGCAGGGGGTGGGGTCTACGAGCAGTACTTC.

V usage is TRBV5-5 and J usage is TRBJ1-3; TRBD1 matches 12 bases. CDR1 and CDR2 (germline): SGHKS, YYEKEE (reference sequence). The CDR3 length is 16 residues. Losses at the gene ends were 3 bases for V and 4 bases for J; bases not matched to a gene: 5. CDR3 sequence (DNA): TGTGCCAGCAGCTGGGGGACAGGGGGCGCGGGAAACACCATATATTTT. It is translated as CASSWGTGGAGNTIYF.

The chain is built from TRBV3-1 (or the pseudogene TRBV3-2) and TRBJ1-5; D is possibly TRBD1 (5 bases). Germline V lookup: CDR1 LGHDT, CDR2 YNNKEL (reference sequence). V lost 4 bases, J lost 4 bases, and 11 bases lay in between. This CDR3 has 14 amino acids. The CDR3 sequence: CASSLGGTNQPQHF. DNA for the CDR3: TGTGCCAGCAGCCTGGGAGGGACTAATCAGCCCCAGCATTTT.

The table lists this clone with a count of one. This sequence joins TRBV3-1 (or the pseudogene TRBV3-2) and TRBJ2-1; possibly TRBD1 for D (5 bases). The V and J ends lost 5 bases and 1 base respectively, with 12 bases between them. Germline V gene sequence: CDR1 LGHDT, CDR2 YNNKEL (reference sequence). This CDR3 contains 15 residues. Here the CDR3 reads CASSAGRLSYNEQFF. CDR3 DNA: TGTGCCAGCAGCGCAGGGCGGCTGTCCTACAATGAGCAGTTCTTC.

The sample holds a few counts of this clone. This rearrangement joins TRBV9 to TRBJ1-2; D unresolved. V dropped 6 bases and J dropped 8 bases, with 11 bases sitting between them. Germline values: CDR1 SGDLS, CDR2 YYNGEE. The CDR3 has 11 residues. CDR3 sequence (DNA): TGTGCCAGCACCAGGAATGGGGGCTACACCTTC. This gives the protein CASTRNGGYTF. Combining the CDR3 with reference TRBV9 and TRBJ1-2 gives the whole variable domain DSGVTQTPKHLITATGQRVTLRCSPRSGDLSVYWYQQSLDQGLQFLIQYYNGEERAKGNILERFSAQQFPDLHSELNLSSLELGDSALYFCASTRNGGYTFGSGTRLTVV.